Detailed here is one T cell receptor beta chain. This sample was taken from a study of CD8+ T cells in alopecia areata. Collection of lesional scalp punch biopsies and peripheral blood was performed in alopecia areata patients. After removal of 5 bases from V and 3 bases from J, the junction contained 7 bases not matched to a gene. Per the germline V gene, CDR1 is MNHGY and CDR2 is SVAAGI. The CDR3 length is 15 residues. As the sequencing template, cDNA was produced by extracting RNA and reverse transcribing it. The table came from immunoSEQ multiplex PCR; TCRdb's copy has only in-frame clones and leaves some out. The table has 5,500 to 6,000 clones, 60% seen once.

This sequence originates from a human donor with alopecia areata. The gene calls are TRBV6-9 and TRBJ2-1; 7 bases align to TRBD2. The specimen sequenced was skin. The CDR3 DNA follows: TGTGCCAGCAGTCTTCGGGGGGAAAACTACAATGAGCAGTTCTTC. It translates to CASSLRGENYNEQFF.